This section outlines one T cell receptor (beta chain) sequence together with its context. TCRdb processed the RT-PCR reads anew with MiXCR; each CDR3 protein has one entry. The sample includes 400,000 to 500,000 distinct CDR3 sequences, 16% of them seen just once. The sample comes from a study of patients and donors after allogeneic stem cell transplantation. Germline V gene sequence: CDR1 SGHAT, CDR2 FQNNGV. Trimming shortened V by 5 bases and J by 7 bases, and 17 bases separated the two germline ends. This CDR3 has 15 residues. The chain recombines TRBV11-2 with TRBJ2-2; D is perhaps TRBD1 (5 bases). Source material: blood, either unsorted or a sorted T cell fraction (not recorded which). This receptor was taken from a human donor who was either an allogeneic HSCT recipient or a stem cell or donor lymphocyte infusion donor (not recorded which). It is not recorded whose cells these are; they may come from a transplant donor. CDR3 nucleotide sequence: TGTGCCAGCAGCCCCCCGGCAGGGTGGCACGGGGAGCTGTTTTTT. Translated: CASSPPAGWHGELFF.